This record looks at one T cell receptor beta chain sequence and its context. What it binds is unknown. The authors carried out high-throughput sequencing of TCR beta. They applied it to CD8+ and CD4+ T cells obtained from blood. The sample belongs to a study of CD8 T cells in Susac syndrome. The overall study: Susac syndrome patients were untreated, on corticosteroids with some adding intravenous immunoglobulin, or on intravenous immunoglobulin only. The study's findings and limits: None of the CD4+ T cell repertoires in Susac syndrome showed clonal expansion.

Reverse transcription of roughly 0.45 to 1 ug RNA was carried out with random hexamers. An immunoSEQ multiplex PCR amplified TCR beta CDR3 over 54 Vbeta and 13 Jbeta. One entry per CDR3 protein, called by TCRdb with MiXCR from the immunoSEQ multiplex PCR reads. The table shows under 95,000 distinct CDR3 sequences, with 85% to 95% occurring only once. Germline trimming cut 8 bases from V and 6 bases from J; bases unmatched to any gene: 7. The CDR3 sequence is 13 residues long. The receptor's source is a human donor with Susac syndrome. The V and J genes are TRBV12-3 or TRBV12-4 and TRBJ2-1; 7 bases are shared with TRBD1. The material sequenced was CD4+ T cells from PBMCs. CDR3 nucleotide sequence: TGTGCCAGCGCCGGGTCAGGGGGCAATGAGCAGTTCTTC. Its translation: CASAGSGGNEQFF.